The clone carrying this TCR beta chain was found a few times. Antigen: not known. TCRdb reprocessed the 5' RACE reads via MiXCR and lists one record per CDR3 protein. The table lists roughly 120,000 distinct CDR3 sequences, approximately 15% of them singletons, with more than 11% in the top ten. The junction had 9 bases not matched to a gene; V was cut back by 6 bases and J by 7 bases. The CDR3 is 16 residues long. The sample comes from a study of T-cell memory formation after mild COVID-19. General study findings and limits: What remained unconfirmed was the SARS-CoV-2 specificity of second-wave clones peaking on day 37.

The sequencing input was PBMCs or a T cell subset sorted from them (not recorded which). The chain links TRBV12-3 or TRBV12-4 to TRBJ2-2; TRBD2 aligns across 12 bases. The TCR was taken from an adult woman who had mild COVID-19 (a few samples of this study predate the infection). Cell type and time point are not known. The CDR3 bases are TGTGCCAGCAGGGCGAGGCTAGCGGGAGGGGACGGGGAGCTGTTTTTT. As protein: CASRARLAGGDGELFF.